Following are 2 T cell receptor beta chains from one sample sequenced in a study of blood T cell repertoires in COVID-19 (dated by TCRdb to 2018 to 2021). Library preparation employed the immunoSEQ multiplex PCR assay. TCRdb retrieved this table from immuneACCESS and kept in-frame rearrangements only. Not all clones are present; in checked studies, unresolved V genes account for under half, and no reason is known for the remainder. The sample records a few hundred thousand clones, 80% to 90% of which are singletons. The ten largest clonotypes hold about a tenth of the sample. Specimen: PBMCs or T cells enriched from blood (not recorded which). Source of these receptors: a man aged 18 to 30 with acute COVID-19.

Notes on this clone: Other DNA sequences of this sample code for an identical CDR3. The chain employs TRBV12-3 or TRBV12-4 and TRBJ1-2; D ambiguous. V was shortened by 5 bases and J by 1 base, with 5 bases between the two germline ends. This CDR3 has 12 amino acids. The CDR3 loop is CASSPGNYGYTF. The CDR3 DNA is TGTGCCAGCAGTCCCGGTAACTATGGCTACACCTTC.

The rearrangement joins TRBV29-1 to TRBJ1-2; D gene unclear. The germline V gene has CDR1 SQVTM and CDR2 ANQGSEA. The CDR3 loop spans 14 amino acids. Between the trimmed V and J ends, which lost 6 bases and 4 bases, there was a span of 18 bases. This CDR3 is CSVAPGGGGYGYTF. The CDR3 DNA sequence: TGCAGCGTGGCCCCTGGCGGAGGAGGCTATGGCTACACCTTC. The full variable domain, its missing parts supplied by reference TRBV29-1 and TRBJ1-2, is SAVISQKPSRDICQRGTSLTIQCQVDSQVTMMFWYRQQPGQSLTLIATANQGSEATYESGFVIDKFPISRPNLTFSTLTVSNMSPEDSSIYLCSVAPGGGGYGYTFGSGTRLTVV.